The rows below give T cell receptor beta chains drawn from one sample of a study of breast tumors, draining lymph nodes, adjacent tissues. From the multiplex PCR reads, TCRdb called clonotypes with MiXCR, one entry per CDR3 protein. The sample includes about 130,000 distinct CDR3 sequences, about 20% of them seen just once. Sequenced input: axillary lymph node tissue. These receptor sequences come from a female donor with breast cancer. Some clones in this sample may be carry-over from other donors' samples. The CDR3 runs from the conserved cysteine through the conserved F or W. A clone size is listed for some rows: how often the clone was seen (once, few, many), or a class if it is expanded.

abundance | v_gene | CDR3aa
many | TRBV28 | CASRGTPGDRGLYEQYF
many | TRBV6-6 | CASSYSQNEQFF
many | TRBV11-2 | CASSLAPSGSEFF
many | TRBV20-1 | CSARSRGGRYNEQFF
many | TRBV20-1 | CSARDGGAEETQYF
many | TRBV20-1 | CSARGTSGYEQYF
many | TRBV11-2 | CASSLQRLDTRTQYF
many | TRBV6-1 | CASSGADTQYF
many | TRBV10-2 | CASTSGGVKTQYF
many | TRBV29-1 | CSVRNRPTNEKLFF
many | TRBV19 | CASRQAENSPLHF
many | TRBV18 | CASSPIRSAYEQYF
many | TRBV20-1 | CSAISSGSTDTQYF
many | TRBV7-9 | CASSPKTPTGRGYSPLHF
NA | TRBV20-1 | CSARDLGGGDNSPLHF
many | TRBV24-1 | CATSDVQRPGEQYF
many | TRBV6-1 | CAISILRGGEQYF
few | TRBV30 | CAWSFLGASTGELFF
many | TRBV7-8 | CASSLEGSNEQFF
many | TRBV6-4 | CASTPGLLRSYEQYF
few | TRBV20-1 | CSAPAIWGAGNIQYF
many | TRBV5-1 | CASSLASADTQYF
few | TRBV6-1 | CASTQQGTDTQYF
NA | TRBV18 | CASSPGTGGGEQFF
many | TRBV7-2 | CASRLAGDFEQYF
many | TRBV5-1 | CASGRDRYNEQFF
many | TRBV2 | CASSERRGGISYNEQFF
many | TRBV11-2 | CASSYVSGANVLTF
many | TRBV12-3/TRBV12-4 | CASSLGRGVYNEQFF
many | TRBV20-1 | CSASRLAGYTQYF
many | TRBV10-1 | CASSRGFNQPQHF
many | TRBV7-2 | CASSLVGLAGVDTQYF
NA | TRBV7-2 | CASSPRTLYGYTF
once | TRBV15 | CATSRRRGTSNQPQHF
many | TRBV20-1 | CSLFDDSSYEQYF
many | TRBV29-1 | CSVDRAKGKTQYF
many | TRBV20-1 | CSARYPGTGEETQYF
NA | TRBV6-1 | CASRNQGLETQYF
many | TRBV12-3/TRBV12-4 | CASSLAIAGRGDEQFF
many | TRBV20-1 | CSARDPRDPSGTGSQYF
many | TRBV2 | CASTAGFIQYF
many | TRBV25-1 | CASSEIAGLFHFF
NA | TRBV3-1 | CASSRGDAGATEAFF
NA | TRBV18 | CASSRHQTEDEKLFF
many | TRBV6-5 | CASSSYSGNTIYF
many | TRBV5-6 | CASSSWDRVWNYGYTF
few | TRBV28 | CASFNRPNQPQHF
NA | TRBV20-1 | CSASVTGELFF
few | TRBV7-9 | CASSSGTVNEKLFF
NA | TRBV5-1 | CASGLTGTTYEQYF